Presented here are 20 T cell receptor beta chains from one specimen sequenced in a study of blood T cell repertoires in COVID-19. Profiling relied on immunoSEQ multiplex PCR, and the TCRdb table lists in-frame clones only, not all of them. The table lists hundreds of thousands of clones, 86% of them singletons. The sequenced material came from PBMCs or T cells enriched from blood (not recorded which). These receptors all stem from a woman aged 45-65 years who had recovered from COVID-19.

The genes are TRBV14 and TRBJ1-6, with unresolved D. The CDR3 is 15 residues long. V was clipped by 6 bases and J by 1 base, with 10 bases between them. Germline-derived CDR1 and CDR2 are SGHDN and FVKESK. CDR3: CASSMDFSYNSPLHF. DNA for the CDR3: TGTGCCAGCAGTATGGACTTTTCCTATAATTCACCCCTCCACTTT.

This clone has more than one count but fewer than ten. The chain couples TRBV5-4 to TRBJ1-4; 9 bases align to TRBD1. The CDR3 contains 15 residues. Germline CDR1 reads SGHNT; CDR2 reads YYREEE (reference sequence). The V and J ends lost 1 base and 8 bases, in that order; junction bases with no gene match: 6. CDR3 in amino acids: CASSLYGTGWEKLFF. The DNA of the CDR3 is TGTGCCAGCAGCTTGTATGGGACAGGGTGGGAAAAACTGTTTTTT.

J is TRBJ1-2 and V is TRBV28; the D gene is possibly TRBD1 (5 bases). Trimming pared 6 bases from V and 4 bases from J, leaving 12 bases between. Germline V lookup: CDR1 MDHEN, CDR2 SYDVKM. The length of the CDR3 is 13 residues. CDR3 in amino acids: CASSARVTYGYTF. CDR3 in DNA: TGTGCCAGCAGCGCCAGGGTGACCTATGGCTACACCTTC.

For the CDR3, the DNA is TGCGCCAGCAGCCGGTTGGACGGGGGGAGGGGTAGAAATGAGCAGTTCTTC. Translating it yields CASSRLDGGRGRNEQFF. The J gene is TRBJ2-1, the V gene TRBV4-3; 7 bases fit TRBD2. Germline CDR1 and CDR2: LGHNA and YSLEER. The CDR3 totals 17 residues. The V gene end was trimmed by 4 bases and the J gene end by 7 bases; junction bases not matched to a gene: 16.

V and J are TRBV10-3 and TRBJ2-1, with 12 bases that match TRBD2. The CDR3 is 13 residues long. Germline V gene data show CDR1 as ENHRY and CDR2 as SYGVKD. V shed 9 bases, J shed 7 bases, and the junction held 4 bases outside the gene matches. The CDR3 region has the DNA TGTGCCATAGGACTAGCGGGAATAAATGAGCAGTTCTTC. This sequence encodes CAIGLAGINEQFF.

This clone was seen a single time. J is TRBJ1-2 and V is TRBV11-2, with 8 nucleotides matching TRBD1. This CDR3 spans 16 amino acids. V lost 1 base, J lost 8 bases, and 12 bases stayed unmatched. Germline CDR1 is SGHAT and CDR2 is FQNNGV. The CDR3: CASSLGLGRGQAGYTF. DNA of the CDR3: TGTGCCAGCAGCTTAGGGTTGGGCAGGGGGCAAGCAGGCTACACCTTC. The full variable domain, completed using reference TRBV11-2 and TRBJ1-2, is EAGVAQSPRYKIIEKRQSVAFWCNPISGHATLYWYQQILGQGPKLLIQFQNNGVVDDSQLPKDRFSAERLKGVDSTLKIQPAKLEDSAVYLCASSLGLGRGQAGYTFGSGTRLTVV.

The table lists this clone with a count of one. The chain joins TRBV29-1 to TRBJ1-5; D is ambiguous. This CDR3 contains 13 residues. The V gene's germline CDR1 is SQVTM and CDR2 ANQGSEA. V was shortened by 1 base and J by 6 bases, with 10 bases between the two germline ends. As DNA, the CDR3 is TGCAGCGTTGAAGGGGTCCGGGGTCAGCCCCAGCATTTT. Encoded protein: CSVEGVRGQPQHF. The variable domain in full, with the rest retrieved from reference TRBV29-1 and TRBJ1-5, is SAVISQKPSRDICQRGTSLTIQCQVDSQVTMMFWYRQQPGQSLTLIATANQGSEATYESGFVIDKFPISRPNLTFSTLTVSNMSPEDSSIYLCSVEGVRGQPQHFGDGTRLSIL.

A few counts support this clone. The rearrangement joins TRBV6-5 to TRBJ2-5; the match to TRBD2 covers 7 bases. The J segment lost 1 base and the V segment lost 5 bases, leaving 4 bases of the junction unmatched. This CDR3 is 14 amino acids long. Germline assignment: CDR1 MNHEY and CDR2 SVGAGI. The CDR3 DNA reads TGTGCCAGCAGTCTGGGACTATCCCAAGAGACCCAGTACTTC. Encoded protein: CASSLGLSQETQYF.

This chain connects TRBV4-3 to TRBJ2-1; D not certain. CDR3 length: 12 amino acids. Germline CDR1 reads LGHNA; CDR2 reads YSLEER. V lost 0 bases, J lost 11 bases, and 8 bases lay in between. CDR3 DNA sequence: TGCGCCAGCAGCCAAGATTGGAGCAAGCAGTTCTTC. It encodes CASSQDWSKQFF.

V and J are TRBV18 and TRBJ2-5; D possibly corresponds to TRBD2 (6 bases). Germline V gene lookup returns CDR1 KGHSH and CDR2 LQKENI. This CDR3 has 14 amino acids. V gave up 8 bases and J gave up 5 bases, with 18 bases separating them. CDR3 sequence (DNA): TGTGCCAGCGCCGGGACTTCAGCATATGAGACCCAGTACTTC. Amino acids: CASAGTSAYETQYF.

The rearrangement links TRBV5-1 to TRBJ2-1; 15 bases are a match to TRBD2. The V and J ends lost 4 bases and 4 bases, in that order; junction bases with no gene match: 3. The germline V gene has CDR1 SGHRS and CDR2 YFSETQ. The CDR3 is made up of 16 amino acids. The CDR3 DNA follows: TGCGCCAGCAGCATCGGACTAGCGGGAGGGTACAATGAGCAGTTCTTC. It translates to CASSIGLAGGYNEQFF.

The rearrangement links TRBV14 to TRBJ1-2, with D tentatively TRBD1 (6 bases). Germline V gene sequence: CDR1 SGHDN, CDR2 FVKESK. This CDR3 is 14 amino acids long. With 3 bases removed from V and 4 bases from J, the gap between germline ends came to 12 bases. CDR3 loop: CASSHQGHSYGYTF. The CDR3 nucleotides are TGTGCCAGCAGCCATCAGGGGCATTCCTATGGCTACACCTTC.

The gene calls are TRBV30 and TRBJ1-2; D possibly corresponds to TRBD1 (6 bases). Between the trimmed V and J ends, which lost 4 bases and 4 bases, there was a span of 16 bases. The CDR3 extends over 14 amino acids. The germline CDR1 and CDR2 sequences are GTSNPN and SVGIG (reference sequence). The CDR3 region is CAWTGDLSPYGYTF. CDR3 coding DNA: TGTGCCTGGACAGGGGACCTCTCCCCCTATGGCTACACCTTC.

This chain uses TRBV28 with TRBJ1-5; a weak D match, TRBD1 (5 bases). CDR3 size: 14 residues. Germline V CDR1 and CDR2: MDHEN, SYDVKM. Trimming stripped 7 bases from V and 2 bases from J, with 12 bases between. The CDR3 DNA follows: TGTGCCAGCAATCCCGGGGGAGGCAATCAGCCCCAGCATTTT. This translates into CASNPGGGNQPQHF.

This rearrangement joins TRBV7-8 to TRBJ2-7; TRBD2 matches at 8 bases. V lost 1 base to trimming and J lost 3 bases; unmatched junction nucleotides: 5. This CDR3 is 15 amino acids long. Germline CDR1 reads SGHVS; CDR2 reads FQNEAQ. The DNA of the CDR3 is TGTGCCAGCAGCTTAGGGGCCGGGACTAGCTACGAGCAGTACTTC. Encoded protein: CASSLGAGTSYEQYF.

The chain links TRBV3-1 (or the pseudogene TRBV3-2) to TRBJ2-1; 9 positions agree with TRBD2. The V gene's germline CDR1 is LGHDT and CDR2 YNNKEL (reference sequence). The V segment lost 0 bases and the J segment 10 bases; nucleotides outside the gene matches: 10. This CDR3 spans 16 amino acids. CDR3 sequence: CASSQDPSGGKKEQFF. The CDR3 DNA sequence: TGTGCCAGCAGCCAAGATCCCAGCGGGGGGAAAAAGGAGCAGTTCTTC.

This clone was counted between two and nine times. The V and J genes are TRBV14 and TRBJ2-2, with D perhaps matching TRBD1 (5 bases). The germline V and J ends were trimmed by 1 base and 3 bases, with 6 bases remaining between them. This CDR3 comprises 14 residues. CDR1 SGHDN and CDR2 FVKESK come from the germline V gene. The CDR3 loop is CASSQAGYTGELFF. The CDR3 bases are TGTGCCAGCAGCCAAGCAGGGTACACCGGGGAGCTGTTTTTT.

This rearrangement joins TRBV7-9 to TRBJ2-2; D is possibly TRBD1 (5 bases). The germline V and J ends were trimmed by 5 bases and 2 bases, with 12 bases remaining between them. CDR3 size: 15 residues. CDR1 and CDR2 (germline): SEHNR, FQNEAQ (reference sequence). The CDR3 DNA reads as TGTGCCAGCAGCCTCCCACAGGTTAACACCGGGGAGCTGTTTTTT. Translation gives CASSLPQVNTGELFF.

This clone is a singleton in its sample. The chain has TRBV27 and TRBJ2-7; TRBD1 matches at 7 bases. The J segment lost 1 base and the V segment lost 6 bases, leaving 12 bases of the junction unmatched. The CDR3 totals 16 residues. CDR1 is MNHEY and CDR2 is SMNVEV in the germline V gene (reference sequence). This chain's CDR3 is CASRTPVKTGSYEQYF. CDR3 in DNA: TGTGCCAGCAGGACTCCGGTGAAGACAGGGTCCTACGAGCAGTACTTC.

The CDR3: CASSPLTSGVNEQYF. CDR3 bases: TGTGCCAGCTCACCACTAACATCGGGGGTCAACGAGCAGTACTTC. The gene calls are TRBV18 and TRBJ2-7; TRBD2 might be the D (6 bases). The germline V gene has CDR1 KGHSH and CDR2 LQKENI. V shed 1 base and J shed 5 bases, with 15 bases lying between them. This CDR3 contains 15 residues.